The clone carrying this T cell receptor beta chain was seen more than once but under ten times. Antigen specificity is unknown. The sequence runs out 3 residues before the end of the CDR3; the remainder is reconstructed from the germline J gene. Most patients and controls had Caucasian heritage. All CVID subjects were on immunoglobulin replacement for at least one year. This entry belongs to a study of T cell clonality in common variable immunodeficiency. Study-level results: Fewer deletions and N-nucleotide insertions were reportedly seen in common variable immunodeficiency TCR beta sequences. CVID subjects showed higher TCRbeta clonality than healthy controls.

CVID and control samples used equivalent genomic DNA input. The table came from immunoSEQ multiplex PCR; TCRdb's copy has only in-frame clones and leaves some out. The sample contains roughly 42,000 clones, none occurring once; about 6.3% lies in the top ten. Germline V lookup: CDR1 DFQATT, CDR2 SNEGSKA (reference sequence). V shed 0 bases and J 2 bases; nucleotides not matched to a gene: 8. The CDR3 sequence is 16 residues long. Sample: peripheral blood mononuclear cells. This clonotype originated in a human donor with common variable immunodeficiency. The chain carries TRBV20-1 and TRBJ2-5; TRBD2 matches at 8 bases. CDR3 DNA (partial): TGCAGTGCTAGAGACCGGTCCCGGGGGGGACAAGAGACC. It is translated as CSARDRSRGGQET. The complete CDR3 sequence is CSARDRSRGGQETQYF.